This TCR beta chain was captured by sequencing in a study of vaccination and CD4 T cells after COVID-19. The wider study: For each participant, vaccination comprised two doses of either the BNT162b2 or the mRNA-1273 vaccine. Post-vaccine sample collection happened at a median of around 65 days after dose two, ranging 14 to 241. Overall study results and limits: Spike mono-reactivity was evident in 304 of the 307 vaccine-specific clones derived from convalescent patients.

CDR3 length: 15 residues. V lost 2 bases to trimming and J lost 2 bases, with 11 bases between them. Germline loops: CDR1 SGHRS, CDR2 YFSETQ. TCRdb fed the PCR reads into MiXCR, producing one record per CDR3 protein. The data contain 20,000 to 25,000 distinct CDR3 sequences, around three fifths of them singletons. In the case of this clonotype: Its matching antigen is unknown.

The sample in question was CD4+ T cells from blood, obtained before SARS-CoV-2 vaccination. V and J are TRBV5-1 and TRBJ1-5; D unclear. This TCR came from a human donor who had recovered from COVID-19. As DNA, the CDR3 is TGCGCCAGCAGCTTTGGAGGAGAGGGCAATCAGCCCCAGCATTTT. Its translation: CASSFGGEGNQPQHF.